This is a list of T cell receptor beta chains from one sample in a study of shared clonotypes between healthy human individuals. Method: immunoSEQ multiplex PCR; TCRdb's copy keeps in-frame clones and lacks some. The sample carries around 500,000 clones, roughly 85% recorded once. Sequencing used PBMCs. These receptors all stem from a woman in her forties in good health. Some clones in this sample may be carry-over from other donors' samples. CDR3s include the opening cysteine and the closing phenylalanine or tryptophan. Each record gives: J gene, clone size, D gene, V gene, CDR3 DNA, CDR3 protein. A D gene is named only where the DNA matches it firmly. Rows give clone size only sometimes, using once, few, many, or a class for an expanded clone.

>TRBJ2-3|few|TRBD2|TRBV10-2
TGCGCCACCCAACTAGCGGCGACAGATACGCAGTATTTT
CATQLAATDTQYF
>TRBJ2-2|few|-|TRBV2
TGTGCCAGCAGTGGGATAGCGGACACCGGGGAGCTGTTTTTT
CASSGIADTGELFF
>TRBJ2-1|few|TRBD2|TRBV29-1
TGCAGCGTTCGAGGAGCGGGAGAGTACAATGAGCAGTTCTTC
CSVRGAGEYNEQFF
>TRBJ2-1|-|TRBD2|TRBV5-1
TGCGCCAGCAGCTTGAGGCCCGGGGGGGAGGTTGACAATGAGCAGTTCTTC
CASSLRPGGEVDNEQFF
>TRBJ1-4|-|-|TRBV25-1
TGTGCCAGCAGTGAATCGGCAGGGTGGGTTGAAAAACTGTTTTTT
CASSESAGWVEKLFF
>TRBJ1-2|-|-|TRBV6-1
TGTGCCAGCTCTGGGTGGTCTAACTATGGCTACACCTTC
CASSGWSNYGYTF
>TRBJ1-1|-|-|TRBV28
TGTGCCAGCAAGAACAGGGAAAGTAGGAACACTGAAGCTTTCTTT
CASKNRESRNTEAFF
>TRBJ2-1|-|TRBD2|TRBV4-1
TGCGCCAGCACCCGTACTAGCGGGAACTACAATGAGCAGTTCTTC
CASTRTSGNYNEQFF
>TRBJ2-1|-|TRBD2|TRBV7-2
TGTGCCAGCAGCCTCACTAGCGGGTCGGTGAATGAGCAGTTCTTC
CASSLTSGSVNEQFF
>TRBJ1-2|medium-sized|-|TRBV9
TGTGCCAGCAGCGCTTCTAAAAACTATGGCTACACCTTC
CASSASKNYGYTF
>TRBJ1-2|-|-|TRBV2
TGTGCCAGCAGTGAATTGGTGGGAGGGGGTGGCTACACCTTC
CASSELVGGGGYTF
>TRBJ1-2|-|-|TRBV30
TGTGCCTGGAGTGGTGACACCAACTACACCTTC
CAWSGDTNYTF
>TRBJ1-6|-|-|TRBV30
TGTGCCTGGAGTGTTTGGGGGGCGCGTTCACCCCTCCACTTT
CAWSVWGARSPLHF
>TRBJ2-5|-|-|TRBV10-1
TGCACCAGCAGCCACCGGGACCTCTTAACCCAGTACTTC
CTSSHRDLLTQYF
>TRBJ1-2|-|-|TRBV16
TGTGCCAGCAGCCAATCTGGGACCCCTCTGGGCTATGGCTACACCTTC
CASSQSGTPLGYGYTF
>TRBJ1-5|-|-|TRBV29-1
TGCAGCGTTCGTGGGCCCCAGCATTTT
CSVRGPQHF
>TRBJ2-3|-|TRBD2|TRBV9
TGTGCCAGCAGCGTTACCGGACTAGCGGGAGTGGGGCGCACAGATACGCAGTATTTT
CASSVTGLAGVGRTDTQYF
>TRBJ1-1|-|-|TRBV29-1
TGCAGCGTTAGGGCGGGGTGGGGCATGAACACTGAAGCTTTCTTT
CSVRAGWGMNTEAFF
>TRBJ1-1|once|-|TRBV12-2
TGTGCAAGTCGCTTAATCCACAGGGTTCGAGACACTGAAGCTTTCTTT
CASRLIHRVRDTEAFF
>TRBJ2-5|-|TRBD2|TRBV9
TGTGCCAGCAGCGTGCAAGGACTAGCGGAAGAGACCCAGTACTTC
CASSVQGLAEETQYF
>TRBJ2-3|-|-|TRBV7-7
TGTGCTAGCAGCGTCACCCGCCTCTCTGGGGATACGCAGTATTTT
CASSVTRLSGDTQYF
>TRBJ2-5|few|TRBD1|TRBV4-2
TGTGCCAGCAGCCAAGAACCGGCCGAGACAGGGATATGGGAGACCCAGTACTTC
CASSQEPAETGIWETQYF
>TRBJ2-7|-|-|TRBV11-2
TGTGCCAGCAGCCGACCCCCCTGGGAGCAGTACTTC
CASSRPPWEQYF
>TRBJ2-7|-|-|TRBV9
TGTGCCAGCAGCCGGGACCTTCACAAGCCAGAGGACGAGCAGTACTTC
CASSRDLHKPEDEQYF
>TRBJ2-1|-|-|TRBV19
TGTGCCAGTAGTATAGCTGGCTACAATGAGCAGTTCTTC
CASSIAGYNEQFF
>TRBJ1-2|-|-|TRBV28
TGTGCCAGCAGACTTAGGACAGCATATGGCTACACCTTC
CASRLRTAYGYTF
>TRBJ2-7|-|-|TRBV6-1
TGTGCCAGCAGTGAAGCACCGACCTACGAGCAGTACTTC
CASSEAPTYEQYF
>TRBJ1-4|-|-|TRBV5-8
TGTGCCAGCAGCTTGGACGGGCAGGGACGGGAAAAACTGTTTTTT
CASSLDGQGREKLFF
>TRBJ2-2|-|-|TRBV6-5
TGTGCCAGCAGTTCCCAGGGGACGGCCGGGGAGCTGTTTTTT
CASSSQGTAGELFF